The 29 T cell receptor beta chains presented below share a single source sample, sequenced in a study of cytomegalovirus exposure and HLA in healthy donors. Primers for the PCR totalled 60 Vbeta and 13 Jbeta. Produced via immunoSEQ multiplex PCR; TCRdb's table is partial and in-frame only. Of 100,000 to 150,000 clones listed, about 80% are singletons. Sequencing was done on a sample of PBMCs. Source of these receptors: a woman aged 45-60 years in good health and CMV-seropositive.

The chain carries TRBV10-3 and TRBJ2-1; TRBD2 matches at 11 bases. Trimming at V came to 0 bases and at J to 7 bases, leaving 11 bases not matched to a gene. Per germline, CDR1 ENHRY and CDR2 SYGVKD. The CDR3 consists of 18 residues. The CDR3 sequence: CAISESGTSGSPLNEQFF. The CDR3 region has the DNA TGTGCCATCAGTGAGTCTGGAACTAGCGGGAGCCCTTTGAATGAGCAGTTCTTC.

V usage is TRBV6-6 and J usage is TRBJ1-2, with D maybe TRBD1 (6 bases). The CDR3 has 15 residues. Trimming shortened V by 0 bases and J by 5 bases, and 13 bases separated the two germline ends. Germline CDR1 and CDR2: MNHNY and SVGAGI (reference sequence). The CDR3 loop is CASSYSTGSRYGYTF. CDR3 nucleotide sequence: TGTGCCAGCAGTTACTCCACAGGGTCGAGGTATGGCTACACCTTC.

DNA for the CDR3: TGTGCCAGTGTCTCGACAGAGAACACCGGGGAGCTGTTTTTT. Its protein is CASVSTENTGELFF. V gene TRBV6-6 combines with J gene TRBJ2-2; possible D gene TRBD1, 5 bases. The V end was cut by 9 bases, the J end by 1 base, with 12 bases between. Per the germline V gene, CDR1 is MNHNY and CDR2 is SVGAGI (reference sequence). CDR3 length: 14 amino acids.

This chain's CDR3 is CASSPIGQGRNYGYTF. CDR3 nucleotides: TGTGCCAGCTCACCCATCGGACAGGGGCGGAACTATGGCTACACCTTC. The chain joins TRBV18 to TRBJ1-2; 9 bases agree with TRBD1. The germline V gene encodes CDR1 KGHSH and CDR2 LQKENI. This CDR3 is built from 16 residues. J gave up 2 bases and V 3 bases, and 7 bases lay outside the gene matches.

The rearrangement uses TRBV9 and TRBJ2-5; TRBD1 matches at 10 bases. Germline V CDR1 and CDR2: SGDLS, YYNGEE. V was pared by 3 bases and J by 4 bases, with 6 bases of the junction left unmatched. The CDR3 has 15 residues. The CDR3 DNA reads TGTGCCAGCAGCGAGACAGGGGGCGGGGGAGAGACCCAGTACTTC. This codes for CASSETGGGGETQYF.

This chain links TRBV27 with TRBJ2-6; 11 bases align to TRBD2. This CDR3 is 18 amino acids long. Germline CDR1 and CDR2: MNHEY and SMNVEV (reference sequence). Trimming removed 6 bases from V and 0 bases from J; junction bases left unmatched: 7. In DNA form, the CDR3 reads TGTGCCAGCAGAGCTCTAGCGGGAGGCTCCTCTGGGGCCAACGTCCTGACTTTC. This translates into CASRALAGGSSGANVLTF.

This chain's CDR3 is CASSPLQRVTTYEQYF. Here the CDR3 DNA reads TGTGCCAGCAGCCCCCTCCAGCGGGTGACTACCTACGAGCAGTACTTC. The rearrangement uses TRBV11-2 and TRBJ2-7, with D possibly being TRBD2 (6 bases). The CDR3 consists of 16 residues. The V gene lost 5 bases and the J gene lost 2 bases, with 19 bases spanning the gap. Germline V CDR1 and CDR2: SGHAT, FQNNGV.

There are a few counts of this clone. Other DNA sequences in the sample encode the same CDR3. This chain links TRBV5-8 with TRBJ1-1, with 11 bases that match TRBD1. V gave up 3 bases and J gave up 5 bases; unmatched junction bases: 0. The CDR3 is made up of 13 amino acids. CDR1 and CDR2 (germline): SGHTS, YDEGEE. The CDR3 DNA reads as TGTGCCAGCAGCTGGGACAGGGGGACTGAAGCTTTCTTT. Translation gives CASSWDRGTEAFF.

This clone was recorded a few times. The V gene is TRBV2, the J gene TRBJ1-5; 7 nucleotides match TRBD1. Germline trimming cut 5 bases from V and 0 bases from J; bases unmatched to any gene: 4. CDR1 and CDR2 from the germline V gene are SNHLY and FYNNEI. This CDR3 region has 15 residues. The CDR3 DNA reads as TGTGCCAGCAGTTCGACAGGGTATAGCAATCAGCCCCAGCATTTT. Amino acids: CASSSTGYSNQPQHF.

This clone has only a few counts. The V call is TRBV7-9, the J call TRBJ1-1; 8 bases align to TRBD1. With 7 bases clipped from V and 3 bases from J, the junction kept 4 bases outside the gene matches. Germline values: CDR1 SEHNR, CDR2 FQNEAQ (reference sequence). This CDR3 region has 13 residues. CDR3 amino acids: CASTTTGDTEAFF. The CDR3 bases are TGTGCCAGCACTACGACAGGGGACACTGAAGCTTTCTTT.

Here the CDR3 reads CASSQDVRAEAFF. The CDR3 nucleotides read TGCGCCAGCAGCCAAGATGTCCGGGCTGAAGCTTTCTTT. The J gene is TRBJ1-1, the V gene TRBV4-3, with unresolved D. The CDR3 length is 13 residues. Between the trimmed V and J ends, which lost 0 bases and 6 bases, there was a span of 8 bases. Germline V gene lookup returns CDR1 LGHNA and CDR2 YSLEER.

This clone was seen only a few times. The chain couples TRBV11-2 to TRBJ2-3; D possibly corresponds to TRBD2 (6 bases). CDR1 is SGHAT, CDR2 FQNNGV, per germline. The CDR3 sequence is 13 residues long. V lost 4 bases to trimming and J lost 7 bases, with 12 bases between them. The CDR3 DNA sequence: TGTGCCAGCAGCTCGGGACTCGGTTATACGCAGTATTTT. Amino acid sequence: CASSSGLGYTQYF.

This clone was seen just once. The gene calls are TRBV7-9 and TRBJ2-1; 7 bases match TRBD2. The CDR3 sequence is 15 residues long. Per the germline V gene, CDR1 is SEHNR and CDR2 is FQNEAQ (reference sequence). The ends lost 2 bases at V and 7 bases at J; junction bases unmatched: 8. The CDR3 region has the DNA TGTGCCAGCAGCTTAATGGGCAGACTAGCAAATGAGCAGTTCTTC. This codes for CASSLMGRLANEQFF.

The chain has TRBV18 and TRBJ2-7; 9 bases agree with TRBD1. Germline V gene lookup returns CDR1 KGHSH and CDR2 LQKENI. The ends lost 2 bases at V and 4 bases at J; junction bases unmatched: 3. The CDR3 has 14 amino acids. CDR3: CASSPTGGIYEQYF. CDR3 nucleotides: TGTGCCAGCTCACCAACAGGGGGCATATACGAGCAGTACTTC.

The DNA for the CDR3 is TGTGCCAGCAGCCAGGGACTAGCGGGAGTCCTTCAAGCAGATACGCAGTATTTT. Amino acids: CASSQGLAGVLQADTQYF. The gene calls are TRBV4-2 and TRBJ2-3; TRBD2 matches 14 bases. The trim removed 3 bases at V and 4 bases at J, leaving 9 bases unmatched. Germline CDR1 is LGHNA and CDR2 is YNFKEQ. The CDR3 loop spans 18 amino acids.

The chain employs TRBV5-6 and TRBJ2-3, with 10 positions matching TRBD2. Germline V CDR1 and CDR2: SGHDT, YYEEEE. V lost 0 bases to trimming and J lost 0 bases; unmatched junction nucleotides: 7. This CDR3 region has 18 residues. The CDR3 sequence: CASSLVAGGLSSTDTQYF. CDR3 DNA: TGTGCCAGCAGCTTGGTAGCGGGGGGTTTATCTAGCACAGATACGCAGTATTTT.

The chain employs TRBV11-2 and TRBJ1-4, with D possibly matching TRBD1 (5 bases). Germline V gene data show CDR1 as SGHAT and CDR2 as FQNNGV. This CDR3 contains 14 residues. The V gene lost 5 bases and the J gene lost 6 bases, with 13 bases spanning the gap. CDR3 region: CASSPLGADEKLFF. CDR3 in DNA: TGTGCCAGCAGCCCCCTTGGGGCGGATGAAAAACTGTTTTTT. Filled out from reference TRBV11-2 and TRBJ1-4, the complete variable domain reads EAGVAQSPRYKIIEKRQSVAFWCNPISGHATLYWYQQILGQGPKLLIQFQNNGVVDDSQLPKDRFSAERLKGVDSTLKIQPAKLEDSAVYLCASSPLGADEKLFFGSGTQLSVL.

This clone has only one observation. The V gene is TRBV4-2, the J gene TRBJ2-3, with a possible D match to TRBD2 (5 bases). Trimming cost V 0 bases and J 3 bases, with 7 bases left between them. There are 14 residues in the CDR3. Germline V CDR1 and CDR2: LGHNA, YNFKEQ. The CDR3 nucleotides read TGTGCCAGCAGCCAAGATGAGCGGACAGATACGCAGTATTTT. Translated: CASSQDERTDTQYF.

This clone was counted once. The rearrangement links TRBV10-3 to TRBJ2-7; 10 bases are shared with TRBD2. With 4 bases clipped from V and 1 base from J, the junction kept 10 bases outside the gene matches. Germline-derived CDR1 and CDR2 are ENHRY and SYGVKD. The CDR3 totals 17 residues. The CDR3 sequence: CAISGPSGSHSSYEQYF. The CDR3 DNA reads as TGTGCCATCAGTGGGCCTAGCGGGAGCCATAGTTCCTACGAGCAGTACTTC.

CDR3 sequence (DNA): TGTGCCAGCAGCGGTGACAGGGGCTTGCACTATGGCTACACCTTC. Its protein product is CASSGDRGLHYGYTF. The chain recombines TRBV2 with TRBJ1-2; 8 positions match TRBD1. The CDR3 has 15 amino acids. Germline V gene lookup returns CDR1 SNHLY and CDR2 FYNNEI. J lost 3 bases, V lost 6 bases, and 9 bases had no gene match.

This clone was detected once. At one end the junction does not follow the germline gene, possibly because of a read error. The genes are TRBV6-6 and TRBJ2-7; D gene uncertain. The CDR3 is 11 residues long. Per germline, CDR1 MNHNY and CDR2 SVGAGI (reference sequence). The CDR3 protein is CASSYSFEQYF. DNA for the CDR3: TGTGCCAGCAGTTACTCCTTCGAGCAGTACTTC.

Concerning this clone itself: The same CDR3 can be traced to other DNA sequences in this sample. As DNA, the CDR3 is TGCAGCGTGTTGACAGGAGGATACAATCAGCCCCAGCATTTT. Translating gives CSVLTGGYNQPQHF. The rearrangement uses TRBV29-1 and TRBJ1-5, with D possibly TRBD1 on 6 matching bases. The CDR3 length is 14 residues. Trimming left V 6 bases short and J 3 bases short, with 15 bases between. Looked up from germline, CDR1 is SQVTM and CDR2 is ANQGSEA.

The J gene is TRBJ2-5, the V gene TRBV11-2; 8 bases are a match to TRBD2. The V and J ends lost 5 bases and 5 bases, in that order; junction bases with no gene match: 7. Germline-derived CDR1 and CDR2 are SGHAT and FQNNGV. The length of the CDR3 is 14 residues. Here the CDR3 DNA reads TGTGCCAGCAGCCAACGGGGGGGAACGGAGACCCAGTACTTC. This encodes CASSQRGGTETQYF.

This rearrangement joins TRBV7-6 to TRBJ2-7; tentatively, D is TRBD1 (6 bases). Trimming removed 4 bases at V and 1 base at J, with 11 bases between. The CDR3 totals 14 residues. The germline V gene has CDR1 SGHVS and CDR2 FNYEAQ. The CDR3 DNA follows: TGTGCCAGCAGCTCCGGGACACTTTCCTACGAGCAGTACTTC. This encodes CASSSGTLSYEQYF. Based on the CDR3 plus reference TRBV7-6 and TRBJ2-7, the full variable domain is GAGVSQSPRYKVTKRGQDVALRCDPISGHVSLYWYRQALGQGPEFLTYFNYEAQQDKSGLPNDRFSAERPEGSISTLTIQRTEQRDSAMYRCASSSGTLSYEQYFGPGTRLTVT.

The CDR3 DNA is TGTGCCTGGAACAGGGGTTTCTCCTACGAGCAGTACTTC. Protein product: CAWNRGFSYEQYF. This chain joins TRBV30 and TRBJ2-7, with 7 bases aligning to TRBD1. The CDR3 sequence is 13 residues long. With 4 bases clipped from V and 0 bases from J, the junction kept 3 bases outside the gene matches. Germline CDR1 GTSNPN, CDR2 SVGIG (reference sequence).

The CDR3 loop is CASSINPEGVGENIQYF. In nucleotides, the CDR3 is TGTGCCAGCAGTATAAACCCCGAGGGGGTGGGAGAAAACATTCAGTACTTC. The gene calls are TRBV21-1 and TRBJ2-4; TRBD1 reflects the table's D call only, with no check against the DNA. TRBV21-1 represents a pseudogene. The CDR3 runs 17 residues.

The chain links TRBV5-4 to TRBJ2-1, with 10 bases matching TRBD2. After removal of 5 bases from V and 4 bases from J, the junction contained 6 bases not matched to a gene. Germline loops: CDR1 SGHNT, CDR2 YYREEE (reference sequence). The CDR3 is 15 amino acids. In DNA form, the CDR3 reads TGTGCCAGCAGAACGAGGACTAGCGGTTACAATGAGCAGTTCTTC. Protein: CASRTRTSGYNEQFF. Based on the CDR3 plus reference TRBV5-4 and TRBJ2-1, the full variable domain is ETGVTQSPTHLIKTRGQQVTLRCSSQSGHNTVSWYQQALGQGPQFIFQYYREEENGRGNFPPRFSGLQFPNYSSELNVNALELDDSALYLCASRTRTSGYNEQFFGPGTRLTVL.

DNA of the CDR3: TGTGCCAGCAGTGACCCCTCTCGACAGGGGTCCAACAATGAGCAGTTCTTC. Translated, it gives CASSDPSRQGSNNEQFF. This chain connects TRBV2 to TRBJ2-1; 8 positions agree with TRBD1. The CDR3 totals 17 residues. Per germline, CDR1 SNHLY and CDR2 FYNNEI. The V and J ends lost 3 bases and 5 bases, in that order; junction bases with no gene match: 12.

The chain carries TRBV5-5 and TRBJ1-1; D not certain. V was pared by 0 bases and J by 1 base, with 13 bases between. Looked up from germline, CDR1 is SGHKS and CDR2 is YYEKEE (reference sequence). CDR3 length: 16 amino acids. This CDR3 is CASSLVGLAGNTEAFF. CDR3 coding DNA: TGTGCCAGCAGCTTGGTTGGTCTGGCGGGGAACACTGAAGCTTTCTTT.